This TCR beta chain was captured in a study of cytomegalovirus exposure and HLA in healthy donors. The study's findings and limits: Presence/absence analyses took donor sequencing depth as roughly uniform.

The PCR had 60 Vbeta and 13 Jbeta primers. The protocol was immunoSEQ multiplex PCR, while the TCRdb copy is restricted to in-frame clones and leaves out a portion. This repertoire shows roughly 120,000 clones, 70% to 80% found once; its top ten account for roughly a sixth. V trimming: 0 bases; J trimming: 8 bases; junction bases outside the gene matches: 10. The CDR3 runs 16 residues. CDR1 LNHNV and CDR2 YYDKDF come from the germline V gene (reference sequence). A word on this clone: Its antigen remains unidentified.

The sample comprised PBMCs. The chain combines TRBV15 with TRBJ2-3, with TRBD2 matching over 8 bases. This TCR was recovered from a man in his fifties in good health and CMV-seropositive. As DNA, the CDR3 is TGTGCCACCAGCAGAGATCCCAGCGGGAGTATTGGTACGCAGTATTTT. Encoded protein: CATSRDPSGSIGTQYF.